This entry lists 29 T cell receptor beta chains sequenced from one sample in a study of PD-1 blockade in classical Hodgkin lymphoma. Clones were read by immunoSEQ multiplex PCR, and TCRdb kept only the in-frame ones, dropping some. The sample holds 25,000 to 30,000 clones, 78% seen once. Relapses following autologous stem cell transplantation were seen in all patients, with brentuximab vedotin exposure varying. The source material was peripheral blood mononuclear cells (PBMCs), sampled before the second cycle of nivolumab. These receptors all stem from a human donor with classical Hodgkin lymphoma.

V and J are TRBV7-4 and TRBJ1-3, with D unclear. With 0 bases removed from V and 1 base from J, the gap between germline ends came to 13 bases. CDR3 size: 17 residues. Germline-derived CDR1 and CDR2 are SGHVT and SQSDAQ. CDR3 nucleotides: TGTGCCAGCAGCTTAGCGCAATGGAGGGAATCTGGAAACACCATATATTTT. Protein sequence: CASSLAQWRESGNTIYF.

In this sample, this clone turned up a few times. This sequence joins TRBV11-1 and TRBJ1-6; no reliable D call. This CDR3 spans 17 amino acids. CDR1 SGHAT and CDR2 FQDESV come from the germline V gene (reference sequence). V shed 1 base and J shed 3 bases, with 13 bases lying between them. CDR3 DNA sequence: TGTGCCAGCAGCTTAGGGGCCGGCGCCGACTATAATTCACCCCTCCACTTT. This translates into CASSLGAGADYNSPLHF. Full variable domain (remainder filled in from reference TRBV11-1 and TRBJ1-6): EAEVAQSPRYKITEKSQAVAFWCDPISGHATLYWYRQILGQGPELLVQFQDESVVDDSQLPKDRFSAERLKGVDSTLKIQPAELGDSAMYLCASSLGAGADYNSPLHFGNGTRLTVT.

This chain connects TRBV5-1 to TRBJ2-2; TRBD2 aligns across 14 bases. Looked up from germline, CDR1 is SGHRS and CDR2 is YFSETQ. After removal of 3 bases from V and 1 base from J, the junction contained 2 bases not matched to a gene. The length of the CDR3 is 17 residues. CDR3 in amino acids: CASSSGTSGGNTGELFF. The CDR3, as DNA: TGCGCCAGCAGCTCCGGGACTAGCGGGGGGAACACCGGGGAGCTGTTTTTT.

The chain recombines TRBV30 with TRBJ1-4; 8 nucleotides line up with TRBD1. The CDR3 is 11 residues long. V lost 4 bases to trimming and J lost 11 bases; unmatched junction nucleotides: 3. The V gene's germline CDR1 is GTSNPN and CDR2 SVGIG (reference sequence). In DNA form, the CDR3 reads TGTGCCTGGAATACAGGGGGGAAACTGTTTTTT. Its translation: CAWNTGGKLFF. The variable domain in full, with the rest retrieved from reference TRBV30 and TRBJ1-4, is SQTIHQWPATLVQPVGSPLSLECTVEGTSNPNLYWYRQAAGRGLQLLFYSVGIGQISSEVPQNLSASRPQDRQFILSSKKLLLSDSGFYLCAWNTGGKLFFGSGTQLSVL.

The chain combines TRBV14 with TRBJ1-2; D is ambiguous. From germline, CDR1 is SGHDN and CDR2 FVKESK. The CDR3 contains 15 residues. V was pared by 4 bases and J by 2 bases, with 14 bases between. CDR3 protein: CASSLIRGWNYGYTF. The CDR3, as DNA: TGTGCCAGCAGCCTCATCCGTGGATGGAACTATGGCTACACCTTC.

CDR3 DNA: TGTGCCAGCAGCGTAGCCGACAGGGCGAACACCGGGGAGCTGTTTTTT. Translation: CASSVADRANTGELFF. The J gene is TRBJ2-2, the V gene TRBV9, with TRBD1 identical over 7 bases. V lost 0 bases and J lost 0; bases outside the gene matches: 2. Germline lookup yields CDR1 SGDLS and CDR2 YYNGEE. The CDR3 runs to 16 residues.

The chain has TRBV7-2 and TRBJ2-7; weak D call: TRBD1 (6 bases). The CDR3 spans 13 residues. From germline, CDR1 is SGHTA and CDR2 FQGNSA. The V end lost 6 bases, the J end lost 4 bases, and 13 bases lay between the germline ends. The CDR3: CASRRLDRYEQYF. The CDR3, as DNA: TGTGCCAGCAGGCGACTCGACAGGTACGAGCAGTACTTC.

The V call is TRBV6-6, the J call TRBJ1-1; 7 positions agree with TRBD1. Germline trimming cut 7 bases from V and 1 base from J; bases unmatched to any gene: 6. Germline V gene data show CDR1 as MNHNY and CDR2 as SVGAGI (reference sequence). This CDR3 comprises 14 residues. The CDR3 DNA sequence: TGTGCCAGCACCCCGGACAGGCCGAACACTGAAGCTTTCTTT. It encodes CASTPDRPNTEAFF.

This clone was seen just once. This CDR3 is CASSLVLAGATNTGELFF. The CDR3 DNA reads as TGCGCCAGCAGCTTGGTTTTGGCGGGGGCAACGAACACCGGGGAGCTGTTTTTT. The J gene is TRBJ2-2, the V gene TRBV5-1, with D maybe TRBD2 (7 bases). V was pared by 0 bases and J by 0 bases, with 15 bases between. Germline-derived CDR1 and CDR2 are SGHRS and YFSETQ. This CDR3 contains 18 residues.

This rearrangement joins TRBV10-3 to TRBJ2-1; D gene ambiguous. The length of the CDR3 is 13 residues. Deletions cut 2 bases from V and 5 bases from J, with 7 bases between. Germline lookup yields CDR1 ENHRY and CDR2 SYGVKD. CDR3 in DNA: TGTGCCATCAGTGAGAGGTCCGACAATGAGCAGTTCTTC. Amino acid sequence: CAISERSDNEQFF.

The chain couples TRBV7-2 to TRBJ2-1; no reliable D call. This CDR3 contains 17 residues. Trimming took off 1 base at V and 5 bases at J, with 18 bases between the two ends. The V gene's germline CDR1 is SGHTA and CDR2 FQGNSA. This CDR3 is CASSLVPFEQNNNEQFF. DNA for the CDR3: TGTGCCAGCAGCTTAGTCCCCTTCGAGCAAAATAACAATGAGCAGTTCTTC.

V gene TRBV27 combines with J gene TRBJ2-5; no clear D. The CDR3 is 13 residues long. The germline V gene has CDR1 MNHEY and CDR2 SMNVEV (reference sequence). Trimming removed 4 bases from V and 3 bases from J, with 9 bases in between. The CDR3 coding sequence is TGTGCCAGCAGTTACACCTACAAAGAGACCCAGTACTTC. This encodes CASSYTYKETQYF.

This clone was recorded a few times. The V gene is TRBV7-3, the J gene TRBJ1-4, with 10 bases identical to TRBD1. The trim removed 5 bases at V and 7 bases at J, leaving 7 bases unmatched. There are 15 residues in the CDR3. Looked up from germline, CDR1 is SGHTA and CDR2 is FQGTGA. The DNA of the CDR3 is TGTGCCAGCAGCGCAACGGGACAGGGGAGTGAAAAACTGTTTTTT. Protein sequence: CASSATGQGSEKLFF.

The chain combines TRBV2 with TRBJ1-1; unclear D gene. The CDR3 consists of 11 residues. Between the trimmed V and J ends, which lost 5 bases and 11 bases, there was a span of 12 bases. Germline lookup yields CDR1 SNHLY and CDR2 FYNNEI. The CDR3 reads CASSYADLAFF. The CDR3 coding sequence is TGTGCCAGCAGTTACGCCGACCTGGCTTTCTTT. Full variable domain (missing parts from reference TRBV2 and TRBJ1-1): EPEVTQTPSHQVTQMGQEVILRCVPISNHLYFYWYRQILGQKVEFLVSFYNNEISEKSEIFDDQFSVERPDGSNFTLKIRSTKLEDSAMYFCASSYADLAFFGQGTRLTVV.

The rearrangement uses TRBV9 and TRBJ2-3; 7 bases are a match to TRBD2. The germline gives CDR1 SGDLS, CDR2 YYNGEE. With V trimmed by 7 bases and J by 0 bases, 8 bases remained unmatched. This CDR3 has 15 residues. CDR3 sequence reads: CASERSGDSTDTQYF. The CDR3 DNA is TGTGCCAGCGAGAGAAGCGGGGATAGCACAGATACGCAGTATTTT.

The chain combines TRBV4-2 with TRBJ1-1; D possibly corresponds to TRBD1 (6 bases). Germline values: CDR1 LGHNA, CDR2 YNFKEQ. The germline V and J ends were trimmed by 3 bases and 1 base, with 9 bases remaining between them. The length of the CDR3 is 14 residues. The CDR3 here is CASSQVQGNTEAFF. DNA for the CDR3: TGTGCCAGCAGCCAGGTACAGGGGAACACTGAAGCTTTCTTT.

V is TRBV5-4 and J is TRBJ1-3; D call uncertain. Germline loops: CDR1 SGHNT, CDR2 YYREEE (reference sequence). The CDR3 runs 12 residues. The V and J ends lost 4 bases and 0 bases respectively, with 2 bases between them. The CDR3 protein is CASSDSGNTIYF. CDR3 nucleotides: TGTGCCAGCAGCGACTCTGGAAACACCATATATTTT. Based on the CDR3 plus reference TRBV5-4 and TRBJ1-3, the full variable domain is ETGVTQSPTHLIKTRGQQVTLRCSSQSGHNTVSWYQQALGQGPQFIFQYYREEENGRGNFPPRFSGLQFPNYSSELNVNALELDDSALYLCASSDSGNTIYFGEGSWLTVV.

The V and J genes are TRBV9 and TRBJ2-3; 10 nucleotides agree with TRBD2. This CDR3 has 15 amino acids. The germline V gene encodes CDR1 SGDLS and CDR2 YYNGEE. The V gene end was trimmed by 3 bases and the J gene end by 1 base; junction bases not matched to a gene: 2. This chain's CDR3 is CASSAAGGGTDTQYF. The CDR3 DNA reads TGTGCCAGCAGCGCAGCGGGGGGGGGCACAGATACGCAGTATTTT.

The chain recombines TRBV19 with TRBJ2-5; 7 bases fit TRBD2. The germline V gene has CDR1 LNHDA and CDR2 SQIVND (reference sequence). CDR3 size: 14 residues. The junction had 6 bases not matched to a gene; V was cut back by 3 bases and J by 5 bases. CDR3 nucleotides: TGTGCCAGTAGTATGCAGCGGGGCACGGAGACCCAGTACTTC. Its translation: CASSMQRGTETQYF.

This clone was counted a few times. The chain is built from TRBV12-5 and TRBJ2-7, with TRBD2 as a possible D gene (5 bases). The germline V gene has CDR1 LGHNT and CDR2 FRNRAP. The CDR3 extends over 13 amino acids. V was shortened by 3 bases and J by 6 bases, with 12 bases between the two germline ends. The CDR3: CASGFGGLGEQYF. CDR3 coding DNA: TGTGCTAGTGGTTTTGGAGGTTTGGGCGAGCAGTACTTC.

This clone appeared a single time. The chain links TRBV5-6 to TRBJ1-2; 7 nucleotides align to TRBD1. This CDR3 comprises 16 residues. CDR1 is SGHDT and CDR2 is YYEEEE in the germline V gene. V trimming: 4 bases; J trimming: 4 bases; junction bases outside the gene matches: 13. CDR3 amino acids: CASSERDRQTLYGYTF. CDR3 in DNA: TGTGCCAGCAGCGAACGGGACAGACAAACCCTCTATGGCTACACCTTC. The full variable domain, rest sourced from reference TRBV5-6 and TRBJ1-2, is DAGVTQSPTHLIKTRGQQVTLRCSPKSGHDTVSWYQQALGQGPQFIFQYYEEEERQRGNFPDRFSGHQFPNYSSELNVNALLLGDSALYLCASSERDRQTLYGYTFGSGTRLTVV.

This rearrangement joins TRBV6-5 to TRBJ2-7, with unresolved D. The ends were cut back, 4 bases at V and 3 bases at J, with 10 bases in the middle. Germline assignment: CDR1 MNHEY and CDR2 SVGAGI. The CDR3 covers 13 residues. CDR3 in amino acids: CASSLVTGYEQYF. CDR3 nucleotides: TGTGCCAGCAGTTTAGTGACCGGCTACGAGCAGTACTTC.

The rearrangement joins TRBV19 to TRBJ1-1; 10 nucleotides line up with TRBD1. The CDR3 totals 14 residues. The ends lost 7 bases at V and 1 base at J; junction bases unmatched: 3. The V gene's germline CDR1 is LNHDA and CDR2 SQIVND (reference sequence). The CDR3 DNA reads TGTGCCAGTACCCGGGACAGGGGGAACACTGAAGCTTTCTTT. Protein product: CASTRDRGNTEAFF.

This sequence joins TRBV5-1 and TRBJ2-7; D unresolved. V lost 4 bases, J lost 4 bases, and 15 bases lay in between. Germline-derived CDR1 and CDR2 are SGHRS and YFSETQ. The CDR3 runs 14 residues. The CDR3 here is CASSNTDRRYEQYF. CDR3 DNA: TGCGCCAGCAGCAACACGGACCGACGGTACGAGCAGTACTTC. The full variable domain, with the rest looked up from reference TRBV5-1 and TRBJ2-7, is KAGVTQTPRYLIKTRGQQVTLSCSPISGHRSVSWYQQTPGQGLQFLFEYFSETQRNKGNFPGRFSGRQFSNSRSEMNVSTLELGDSALYLCASSNTDRRYEQYFGPGTRLTVT.

The J gene is TRBJ2-6, the V gene TRBV7-2, with D possibly being TRBD1 (5 bases). V lost 8 bases and J 0 bases, leaving 14 bases between the germline ends. The CDR3 runs to 16 residues. The germline gives CDR1 SGHTA, CDR2 FQGNSA. CDR3 DNA: TGTGCCAGCGATGATTGGGGCAGCTCTGGGGCCAACGTCCTGACTTTC. Protein: CASDDWGSSGANVLTF.

The chain has TRBV19 and TRBJ1-2, with TRBD1 matching 9 bases. The CDR3 length is 17 residues. CDR1 LNHDA and CDR2 SQIVND come from the germline V gene (reference sequence). The V gene end was trimmed by 9 bases and the J gene end by 3 bases; junction bases not matched to a gene: 17. The CDR3 here is CASNPITGGGGDYGYTF. For the CDR3, the DNA is TGTGCCAGCAACCCCATAACAGGGGGCGGTGGGGACTATGGCTACACCTTC.

This sequence joins TRBV19 and TRBJ1-1; the match to TRBD1 covers 7 bases. The CDR3 is 18 residues long. Germline CDR1 reads LNHDA; CDR2 reads SQIVND (reference sequence). Unmatched junction bases numbered 16, after V lost 2 bases and J lost 4 bases. This chain's CDR3 is CASSITPQDRSGPTEAFF. The CDR3 DNA is TGTGCCAGTAGTATAACCCCCCAGGACAGGAGTGGCCCCACTGAAGCTTTCTTT.

V gene TRBV28 combines with J gene TRBJ1-2, with a tentative D call TRBD1 (6 bases). The length of the CDR3 is 13 residues. Between the trimmed V and J ends, which lost 6 bases and 8 bases, there was a span of 16 bases. Germline V gives CDR1 MDHEN, CDR2 SYDVKM. The CDR3 DNA reads TGTGCCAGCAGGGGGACTGTTACAGGGGGCTACACCTTC. Its protein is CASRGTVTGGYTF.

A single count supports this clone. The genes are TRBV11-3 and TRBJ1-1; D unclear. CDR1 and CDR2 from the germline V gene are SGHNT and YENEEA. V lost 3 bases, J lost 0 bases, and 5 bases lay in between. CDR3 length: 13 amino acids. The CDR3 region is CASSFQMNTEAFF. For the CDR3, the DNA is TGTGCCAGCAGCTTTCAGATGAACACTGAAGCTTTCTTT. The variable domain in full, completed from reference TRBV11-3 and TRBJ1-1, reads EAGVVQSPRYKIIEKKQPVAFWCNPISGHNTLYWYLQNLGQGPELLIRYENEEAVDDSQLPKDRFSAERLKGVDSTLKIQPAELGDSAVYLCASSFQMNTEAFFGQGTRLTVV.